This T cell receptor beta chain was sequenced during a study of beta chain features in type 1 diabetes. Study-level findings and limits: A greater similarity of naive, central memory and Treg TCRB repertoires was seen among patients than among healthy donors. The study found fewer insertions and more deletions at VDJ junctions in type 1 diabetes patients. Among all four CD4+ subsets, Type 1 diabetes patients had TCRB CDR3s that were moderately but significantly shorter.

A note on this clone: Its target is unknown.

Investigators reverse transcribed all isolated RNA, so they sequenced expressed TCRB transcripts. The protocol was immunoSEQ multiplex PCR, while the TCRdb copy is restricted to in-frame clones and leaves out a portion. The data contain roughly 280,000 clones, around 22% of them singletons. CD4+ naive, central memory, regulatory and stem cell-like memory subsets were isolated by sorting on CD45RO/CCR7/CD25/CD127/CD95/CD27. Purities over 98% were achieved in all sorted populations. The V gene's germline CDR1 is MDHEN and CDR2 SYDVKM. V was trimmed by 2 bases and J by 6 bases, leaving 10 bases between them. CDR3 size: 13 residues.

This chain uses TRBV28 with TRBJ1-2; D is possibly TRBD1 (5 bases). The TCR sequence derives from a woman in her 30s with type 1 diabetes. The specimen was naive CD4+ T cells from blood. CDR3 DNA: TGTGCCAGCAGTTTACCCCTCAGGGATGGCTACACCTTC. It specifies CASSLPLRDGYTF.